The clone carrying this T cell receptor (beta chain) was seen only a few times. This sample was taken from a study of blood T cell repertoires in COVID-19. Overall study context: Nucleic acid was either cDNA or gDNA, and it came from T cells, B-cell-depleted T cells, or PBMCs.

The CDR3 extends over 14 amino acids. The V end lost 3 bases, the J end lost 4 bases, and 9 bases lay between the germline ends. The germline gives CDR1 SGHTA, CDR2 FQGNSA. Some clones are missing from TCRdb's copy, which holds only in-frame ones; the method was immunoSEQ multiplex PCR. Of around 480,000 clones in the sample, about nine tenths were seen once. The TCR was taken from a woman under 30 who had recovered from COVID-19. The V call is TRBV7-2, the J call TRBJ1-4; no clear D gene. Sequencing was done on a sample of PBMCs or T cells enriched from blood (not recorded which). In DNA, the CDR3 is TGTGCCAGCAGCTTGGTCTCGGTTAATGAAAAACTGTTTTTT. Translation gives CASSLVSVNEKLFF.